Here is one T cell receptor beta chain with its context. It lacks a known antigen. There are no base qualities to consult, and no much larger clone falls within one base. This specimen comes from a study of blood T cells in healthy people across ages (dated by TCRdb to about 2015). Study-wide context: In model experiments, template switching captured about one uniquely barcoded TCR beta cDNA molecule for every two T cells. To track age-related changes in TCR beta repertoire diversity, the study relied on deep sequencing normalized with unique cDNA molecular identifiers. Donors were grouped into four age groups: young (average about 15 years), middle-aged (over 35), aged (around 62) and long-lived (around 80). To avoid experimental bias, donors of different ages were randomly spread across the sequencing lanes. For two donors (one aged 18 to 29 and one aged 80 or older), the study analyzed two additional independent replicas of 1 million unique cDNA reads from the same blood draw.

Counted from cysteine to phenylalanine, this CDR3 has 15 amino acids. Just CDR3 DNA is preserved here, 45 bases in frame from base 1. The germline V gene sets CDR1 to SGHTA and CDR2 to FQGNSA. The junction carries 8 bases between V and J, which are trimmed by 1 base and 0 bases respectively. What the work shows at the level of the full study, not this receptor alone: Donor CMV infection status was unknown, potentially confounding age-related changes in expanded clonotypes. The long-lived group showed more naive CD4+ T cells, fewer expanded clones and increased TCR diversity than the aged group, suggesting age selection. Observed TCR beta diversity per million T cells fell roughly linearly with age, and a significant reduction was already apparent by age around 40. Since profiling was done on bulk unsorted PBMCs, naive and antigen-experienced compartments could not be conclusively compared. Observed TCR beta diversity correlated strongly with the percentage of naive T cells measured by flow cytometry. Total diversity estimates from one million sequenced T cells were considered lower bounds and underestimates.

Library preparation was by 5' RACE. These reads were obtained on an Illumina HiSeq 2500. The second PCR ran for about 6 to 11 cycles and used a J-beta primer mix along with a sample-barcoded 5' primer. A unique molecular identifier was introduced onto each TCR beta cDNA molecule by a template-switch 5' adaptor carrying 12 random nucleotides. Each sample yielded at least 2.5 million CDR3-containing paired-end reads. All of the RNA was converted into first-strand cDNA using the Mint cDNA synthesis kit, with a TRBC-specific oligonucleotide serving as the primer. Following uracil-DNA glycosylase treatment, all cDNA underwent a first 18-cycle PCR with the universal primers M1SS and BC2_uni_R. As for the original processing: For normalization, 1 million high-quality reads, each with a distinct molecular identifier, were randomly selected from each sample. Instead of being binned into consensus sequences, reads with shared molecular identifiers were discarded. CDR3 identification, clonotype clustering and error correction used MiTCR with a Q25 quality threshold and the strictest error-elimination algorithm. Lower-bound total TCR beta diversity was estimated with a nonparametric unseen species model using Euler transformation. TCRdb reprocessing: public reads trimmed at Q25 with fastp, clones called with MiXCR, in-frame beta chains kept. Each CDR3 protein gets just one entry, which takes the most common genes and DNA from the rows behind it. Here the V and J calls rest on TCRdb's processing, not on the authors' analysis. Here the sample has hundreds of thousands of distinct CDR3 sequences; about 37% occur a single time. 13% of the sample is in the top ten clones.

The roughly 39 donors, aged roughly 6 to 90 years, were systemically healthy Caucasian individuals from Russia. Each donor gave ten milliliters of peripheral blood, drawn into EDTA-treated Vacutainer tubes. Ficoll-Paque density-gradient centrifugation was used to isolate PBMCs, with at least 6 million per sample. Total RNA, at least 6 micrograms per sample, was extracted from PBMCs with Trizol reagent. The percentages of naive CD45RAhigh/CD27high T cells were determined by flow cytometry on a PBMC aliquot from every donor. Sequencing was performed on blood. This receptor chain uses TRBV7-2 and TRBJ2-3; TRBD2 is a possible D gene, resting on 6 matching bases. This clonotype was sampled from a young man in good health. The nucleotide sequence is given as TGTGCCAGCAGCTTAGTGGGACTTAGCACAGATACGCAGTATTTT. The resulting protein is CASSLVGLSTDTQYF. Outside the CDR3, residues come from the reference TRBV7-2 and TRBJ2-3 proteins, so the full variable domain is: GAGVSQSPSNKVTEKGKDVELRCDPISGHTALYWYRQSLGQGLEFLIYFQGNSAPDKSGLPSDRFSAERTGGSVSTLTIQRTQQEDSAVYLCASSLVGLSTDTQYFGPGTRLTVL.